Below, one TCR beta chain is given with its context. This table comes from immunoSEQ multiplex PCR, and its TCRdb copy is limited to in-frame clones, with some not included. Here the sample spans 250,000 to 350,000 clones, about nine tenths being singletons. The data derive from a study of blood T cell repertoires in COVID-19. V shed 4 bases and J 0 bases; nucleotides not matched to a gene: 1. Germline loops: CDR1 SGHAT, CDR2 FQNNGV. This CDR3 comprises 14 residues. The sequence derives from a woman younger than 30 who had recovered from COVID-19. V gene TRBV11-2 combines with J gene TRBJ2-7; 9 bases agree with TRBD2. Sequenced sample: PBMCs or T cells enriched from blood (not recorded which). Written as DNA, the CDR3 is TGTGCCAGCAGCTGGGGACTAGCCTCCTACGAGCAGTACTTC. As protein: CASSWGLASYEQYF.